This T cell receptor (beta chain) emerged from a study of cytomegalovirus exposure and HLA in healthy donors (dated by TCRdb to the late 2010s). Study-wide context: According to an earlier analysis of around 600 of the donors, about 179 million T cells yielded 117 million unique TCR beta sequences and less than 300 Gb of sequence data. An early release covering 550 to 650 HLA-typed donors comprised 250 to 350 gigabases of sequencing data and approximately 80 million unique TCR sequences. The genetic ancestry cluster associated with self-reported Caucasian donors included around four fifths of the 398 genotyped donors. The study aimed to test whether cataloging public T cell receptors could reveal signatures of past pathogen exposure. Using immunosequencing, the study profiled T cell repertoires from 500 to 800 subjects and related those repertoires to cytomegalovirus serostatus. Along with the approximately 700-subject first cohort, a separate validation cohort of around 120 different subjects was used. The study combined high-throughput TCR immunosequencing, statistical association of individual TCRs with disease status, and machine learning to predict cytomegalovirus infection status. A later analysis re-examined previously published TCR beta repertoires from just over 650 donors and added high-resolution HLA genotyping to investigate patterns of TCR occurrence. Rather than drawing on any new phenotypic data, the later analysis identified candidate immune exposures from TCR beta sequences and the way those sequences occurred across donors. To decide whether each TCR beta V gene segment behaved as functional or pseudogenic, an earlier analysis of approximately 600 of the donors relied on high-throughput TCR beta sequencing. Alongside the repertoire data, information on donor age, sex, ethnicity and CMV serostatus was compiled. A later genetic analysis used genome-wide SNP genotypes for about three fifths of the roughly 700 donors, treating that subset as a discovery cohort. Every discovery cohort repertoire had been produced on one sequencing platform. HLA typing included class I and class II loci at four-digit resolution. The number of donors typed differed by locus, with roughly 620-630 for A, B, C, DRB1 and DQB1, around 500 for DQA1, 600 to 610 for DPA1, and approximately 470 for DPB1. About five DR-DQ haplotypes were treated as single units for association and clustering because of strong linkage in the cohort. Across approximately 400 genotyped donors of the cohort, an average of roughly 200,000 unique TCR beta nucleotide sequences per donor were sequenced, and approximately 17% of those sequences were non-productive.

This clone appeared once. It lacks a known antigen. Base qualities are missing; no much larger clone stands one base away. Library preparation used the immunoSEQ multiplex PCR assay. A mixture of 60 forward primers for TCR Vbeta segments and 13 reverse primers for TCR Jbeta segments was used in the multiplex PCR. A multiplex PCR assay on genomic DNA amplified the CDR3 region of rearranged TCR beta genes. Amplified TCR beta libraries were sequenced as 87-base-pair reads on the Illumina HiSeq System. In the source study's methods: In a later analysis, tens of millions of unique TCR beta chains were counted across the 690 or so repertoires, and roughly 11 million of these chains were shared by at least two donors. Raw reads were error-corrected and collapsed into unique sequences by a nearest-neighbor algorithm in which closely related sequences were merged to remove PCR and sequencing errors. V, D and J gene segments were assigned by aligning CDR3 sequences to IMGT reference sequences. For a sequence to be retained, at least a six-nucleotide match to both a V gene segment and a J gene segment was required. Rearrangements were called productive when the CDR3 lacked stop codons and stayed in frame with V and J; all others were non-productive. Following IMGT convention, CDR3 was defined as the stretch from the second conserved V-encoded cysteine up to the conserved J-encoded phenylalanine. Sequences without an unambiguous match to a single V gene segment were excluded from the earlier analysis of 450 to 650 of the donors. In an earlier analysis of 587 of the donors, V segments were called functional above 56.7% productive rearrangements and were called segregating when the between-donor standard deviation exceeded 5%. A statistical classification framework was built to diagnose cytomegalovirus status from the catalog of TCR beta chain sequences. A later analysis assigned V and J genes by comparing TCR nucleotide sequences with IMGT/GENE-DB human TR gene sequences. Using the TCRdist pipeline, a later analysis assigned CDR3 sequences along with most-parsimonious VDJ recombination scenarios. In a later analysis, each TCR beta chain was defined by its CDR3 amino acid sequence together with its V-gene family, and reads lacking a unique V-gene family were excluded. In a later analysis, several hundred highly shared, low-generation-probability nucleotide sequences were removed to address suspected cross-contamination and a sequencing artifact. For each public chain, a later analysis derived a clonal expansion index from normalized ranks of inferred template counts within each repertoire. A later analysis computed generation probabilities with a VDJ recombination model fitted to out-of-frame rearrangements, and checked the results against IGoR. In a later analysis, hypergeometric tests were used to score TCR-TCR, TCR-HLA and TCR-CMV co-occurrence, with a repertoire-size bias correction applied to TCR pairs. To estimate false discovery rates, a later analysis permuted the HLA or CMV assignments 20 times. In a later analysis, co-occurring TCRs were grouped using DBSCAN, with TCRdist sequence similarity added in when clustering inside HLA-allele-positive subsets. Repertoires with fewer than 30,000 or more than 120,000 public chains, plus five repertoires with anomalous nucleotide sharing, were excluded from co-occurrence clustering. Here the immuneACCESS table is served through TCRdb, limited to in-frame sequences with V and J called. Missing clones are a known gap in these copies; in checked studies unresolved V genes cover under half, and the rest lacks a known reason. That table gives V, J and clone size, and the DNA gave D and trimming. Across this sample there are around 130,000 clones, with 75% seen only once. The ten largest clones represent 2.9% of the sample.

Relative to germline, V is missing 7 bases and J is missing 3 bases, with 15 bases of the junction outside any gene match. The CDR3 goes from the cysteine to the phenylalanine over 18 residues. This entry keeps only the CDR3 DNA: 54 bases, framed from base 1. From the germline V gene, CDR1 is MGHDK and CDR2 is SYGVNS. The cohort comprised around 700 healthy bone marrow donors. Cohort members were all nominally healthy when sampled, although unrecorded immune exposures were likely present. The donor tested CMV seropositive and was one of the 289 seropositive cohort members. A peripheral blood sample was provided by each donor, and peripheral blood mononuclear cells were used for TCR beta sequencing. Genomic DNA was extracted from the blood cell samples with the Qiagen DNeasy Blood Extraction Kit. Overall study outcomes, separate from this receptor: Linkage disequilibrium might explain the correlated functional status among segregating V segments, but an unknown experimental factor could not be ruled out. A further reported finding was that TCR beta sequences accurately predicted the HLA-A and HLA-B alleles for most subjects in the first cohort. Strong co-occurrence of HLA alleles, especially DR and DQ, made assigning TCR associations to individual alleles difficult. In vitro tests confirmed that a few of the cytomegalovirus-associated TCR beta chains recognize cytomegalovirus antigens. In this cohort, only TCR beta chains were sequenced, and detectable features were limited by the absence of alpha or paired-chain data. Because HLA typing was missing for some donors at each locus, association tests included only the typed subset. The study listed 150 to 200 TCR beta chains as associated with cytomegalovirus. According to the authors, the approach could potentially be generalized to other disease states and immunological phenotypes. Several of the top co-occurrence clusters appeared to be linked to parvovirus B19, influenza, CMV and Epstein-Barr virus, according to a later analysis. A later analysis found that TCR association rates varied across HLA loci, with DRB1 alleles showing the most associated TCRs and HLA-C alleles the fewest. Because the 87-base-pair reads could not distinguish some IMGT-functional V segments, including TRBV6-2 and TRBV6-3, those segments were excluded. Immune exposure information for the cohort was limited to CMV serostatus. The earlier analysis of some 560 of the donors excluded 15 to 20 rarely observed V segments, including chromosome 9 orphons, because counts were too low. An earlier analysis of roughly 570 of the donors showed that most TCR beta V segments appeared in productive rearrangements either about 90% or about 30% of the time, which broadly matched IMGT annotations. V-gene and J-gene trimming of TCR beta chains was associated with a missense DCLRE1C variant in a later genetic analysis, and the association was replicated in an independent cohort. According to a later genetic analysis, donors in an Asian-associated ancestry cluster had fewer N-insertions in productive TCRs than the approximately 610-donor mean. While some public TCRs were present in many individuals, most TCR sequences turned up only very rarely across donors. The classifier was reported to diagnose cytomegalovirus status with high specificity and sensitivity in both the original and validation cohorts. In a later analysis, HLA-associated TCR beta chains were found to be more clonally expanded and to have lower generation probabilities than equally common non-associated chains. In a later analysis, about 16,000 TCR beta sequences were associated with specific HLA alleles at a false discovery rate of 0.05. Roughly uniform sequencing depth across donors was assumed in presence/absence analyses, although this assumption may not hold. A group of highly shared sequence variants was considered likely to be a technical artifact of the sequencing pipeline. In a later analysis, most CMV-associated TCR beta chains were found to appear HLA-restricted, with HLA associations seemingly driven largely by CMV exposure.

The sequence links TRBV25-1 to TRBJ1-3, with 10 middle bases fitting TRBD1. The specimen sequenced was PBMCs. This sequence was found in a woman between 40 and 55 years old in good health and CMV-seropositive. The DNA reads as follows: TGTGCCAGCACCTATGGGACAGGGGAGGGAGTAGGTGGAAACACCATATATTTT. Translated, it gives CASTYGTGEGVGGNTIYF.